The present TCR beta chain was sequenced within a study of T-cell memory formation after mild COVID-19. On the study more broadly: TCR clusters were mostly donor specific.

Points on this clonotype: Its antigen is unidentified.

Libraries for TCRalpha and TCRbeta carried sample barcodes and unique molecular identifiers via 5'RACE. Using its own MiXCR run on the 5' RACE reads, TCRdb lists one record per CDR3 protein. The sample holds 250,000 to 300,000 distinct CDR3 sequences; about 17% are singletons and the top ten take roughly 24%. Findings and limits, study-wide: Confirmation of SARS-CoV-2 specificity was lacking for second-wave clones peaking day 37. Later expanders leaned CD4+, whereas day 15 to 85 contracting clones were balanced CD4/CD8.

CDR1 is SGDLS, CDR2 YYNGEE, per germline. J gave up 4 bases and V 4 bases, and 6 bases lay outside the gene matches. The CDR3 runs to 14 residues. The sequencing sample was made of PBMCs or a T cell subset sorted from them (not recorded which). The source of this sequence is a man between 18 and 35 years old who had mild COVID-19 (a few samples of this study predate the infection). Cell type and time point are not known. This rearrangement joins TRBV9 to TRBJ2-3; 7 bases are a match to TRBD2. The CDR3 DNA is TGTGCCAGCAGCTTAGGACTAGGCCCAGATACGCAGTATTTT. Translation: CASSLGLGPDTQYF.